Listed below are T cell receptor beta chains from one sample, sequenced in a study of T cell responses to AZD1222 COVID-19 vaccine. Sequencing was performed with immunoSEQ multiplex PCR; in TCRdb, only in-frame clones are kept and a portion is missing. The sample lists about 150,000 clones, about 88% occurring once. The sample consisted of peripheral blood, taken on day 0 of AZD1222 vaccination. All receptors derive from an adult in good health. Both conserved end residues are part of each CDR3. A D gene is named only where the DNA matches it firmly. Clone size is shown for a subset of rows, as once, few, many or a class of expanded clone.

V: TRBV14; size: .; D: .; J: TRBJ1-1; DNA: TGTGCCAGCAGCCAAGGGCCCAGTGGGAGCTCTGAAGCTTTCTTT; CDR3: CASSQGPSGSSEAFF
V: TRBV28; size: .; D: .; J: TRBJ1-2; DNA: TGTGCCAGCGGACTCTCCGGGGGGCGGGTTGGCTACACCTTC; CDR3: CASGLSGGRVGYTF
V: TRBV6-5; size: .; D: .; J: TRBJ2-6; DNA: TGTGCCAGCAGGCCCTCCGGGTCTGGGGCCAACGTCCTGACTTTC; CDR3: CASRPSGSGANVLTF
V: TRBV18; size: .; D: .; J: TRBJ2-7; DNA: TGTGCCAGCTCACCTTTAGGGGACGAGCAGTACTTC; CDR3: CASSPLGDEQYF
V: TRBV5-4; size: once; D: TRBD1; J: TRBJ2-2; DNA: TGTGCCAGCAGCCCCCGACAGGGGGTTTTTACCGGGGAGCTGTTTTTT; CDR3: CASSPRQGVFTGELFF
V: TRBV6-2/TRBV6-3; size: .; D: .; J: TRBJ1-6; DNA: TGTGCCAGCAGTTACACGCCCAGCCGTTCACCCCTCCACTTT; CDR3: CASSYTPSRSPLHF
V: TRBV12-3/TRBV12-4; size: .; D: .; J: TRBJ1-1; DNA: TGTGCCGCGGTCGAGGACACTGAAGCTTTCTTT; CDR3: CAAVEDTEAFF
V: TRBV11-2; size: .; D: .; J: TRBJ2-5; DNA: TGTGCCAGCAGCCCCAGCCGGGAGACCCAGTACTTC; CDR3: CASSPSRETQYF
V: TRBV19; size: .; D: TRBD1; J: TRBJ1-2; DNA: TGTGCCAGTAGTAAAAATTTCCGGGACAGGGCGGTCTATGGCTACACCTTC; CDR3: CASSKNFRDRAVYGYTF
V: TRBV5-8; size: once; D: .; J: TRBJ1-5; DNA: TGTGCCAGCAGCTTGTTCGGGAATCAGCCCCAGCATTTT; CDR3: CASSLFGNQPQHF
V: TRBV5-4; size: .; D: .; J: TRBJ1-6; DNA: TGTGCCAGCAGCTTGGTTCAGACTAATTCACCCCTCCACTTT; CDR3: CASSLVQTNSPLHF
V: TRBV2; size: once; D: .; J: TRBJ1-1; DNA: TGTGCCAGCAGTGAAGCGCTTCAAACTGAAGCTTTCTTT; CDR3: CASSEALQTEAFF
V: TRBV28; size: .; D: .; J: TRBJ1-1; DNA: TGTGCCAGCAGTCCCGTTATGAAGTCTGCTGAAGCTTTCTTT; CDR3: CASSPVMKSAEAFF
V: TRBV6-2/TRBV6-3; size: .; D: .; J: TRBJ1-1; DNA: TGTGCCAGCAGTTCAATAAACACTGAAGCTTTCTTT; CDR3: CASSSINTEAFF
V: TRBV11-3; size: .; D: TRBD2; J: TRBJ2-7; DNA: TGTGCCAGCAGCTTAGATCTGAGCGGGGGGGCCAAAGAGCAGTACTTC; CDR3: CASSLDLSGGAKEQYF
V: TRBV4-2; size: .; D: TRBD1; J: TRBJ1-6; DNA: TGTGCCAGCAGCCAAGAGGGACAGGGGAATTCACCCCTCCACTTT; CDR3: CASSQEGQGNSPLHF
V: TRBV28; size: .; D: .; J: TRBJ1-2; DNA: TGTGCCAGCAGCAGCGGCGACACCGGCCGCCATGGCTACACCTTC; CDR3: CASSSGDTGRHGYTF
V: TRBV5-8; size: .; D: TRBD1; J: TRBJ1-4; DNA: TGTGCCAGCAGCAAAGGGACAGGGGCCGATGAAAAACTGTTTTTT; CDR3: CASSKGTGADEKLFF
V: TRBV6-5; size: .; D: .; J: TRBJ1-1; DNA: TGTGCCAGCACCTTTACATCGGGGGCTGAAGCTTTCTTT; CDR3: CASTFTSGAEAFF
V: TRBV6-2/TRBV6-3; size: .; D: .; J: TRBJ1-1; DNA: TGTGCCAGCAGACCTCTAACAGGGCTGAACACTGAAGCTTTCTTT; CDR3: CASRPLTGLNTEAFF
V: TRBV10-2; size: .; D: .; J: TRBJ2-1; DNA: TGCGCCAGCAGTGAGCTATACAATGAGCAGTTCTTC; CDR3: CASSELYNEQFF
V: TRBV5-1; size: once; D: .; J: TRBJ1-1; DNA: TGCGCCAGCAGCCCCGAGTGGGGCACTGAAGCTTTCTTT; CDR3: CASSPEWGTEAFF
V: TRBV9; size: .; D: TRBD1; J: TRBJ1-1; DNA: TGTGCCAGCAGCACAGGGGGAGTGCTGACTGAAGCTTTCTTT; CDR3: CASSTGGVLTEAFF
V: TRBV28; size: .; D: .; J: TRBJ2-7; DNA: TGTGCCAGCAGTCCAAATGGTAGGGAGCAGTACTTC; CDR3: CASSPNGREQYF
V: TRBV29-1; size: .; D: TRBD1; J: TRBJ2-7; DNA: TGCAGCGTTGAAGGCAACAGGGGGGACGAGCAGTACTTC; CDR3: CSVEGNRGDEQYF
V: TRBV5-6; size: .; D: .; J: TRBJ2-3; DNA: TGTGCCAGCAGCCCTCCGGCCACAGATACGCAGTATTTT; CDR3: CASSPPATDTQYF
V: TRBV19; size: .; D: .; J: TRBJ1-5; DNA: TGTGCCAGTAGTACCAGGGCCGGTCGCAATCAGCCCCAGCATTTT; CDR3: CASSTRAGRNQPQHF
V: TRBV19; size: .; D: .; J: TRBJ1-4; DNA: TGTGCCAGTAGTATACCGGGGATGGAGGAAAAACTGTTTTTT; CDR3: CASSIPGMEEKLFF
V: TRBV7-9; size: few; D: TRBD2; J: TRBJ2-3; DNA: TGTGCCACCCAACCCAGATCAGCGGGGGGCGCAGATACGCAGTATTTT; CDR3: CATQPRSAGGADTQYF
V: TRBV10-3; size: .; D: .; J: TRBJ2-5; DNA: TGTGCCATCAGTGAGACTAAATTGGAGACCCAGTACTTC; CDR3: CAISETKLETQYF
V: TRBV19; size: .; D: .; J: TRBJ1-5; DNA: TGTGCCAGTACTCAAGTGGGCAATCAGCCCCAGCATTTT; CDR3: CASTQVGNQPQHF
V: TRBV12-3/TRBV12-4; size: once; D: .; J: TRBJ2-7; DNA: TGTGCCAGCAGTTTCTTTAGTGGGCCCGAGCAGTACTTC; CDR3: CASSFFSGPEQYF
V: TRBV28; size: .; D: .; J: TRBJ1-3; DNA: TGTGCCAGCAGTCTGTACAGGATGAGTGCTGGAAACACCATATATTTT; CDR3: CASSLYRMSAGNTIYF
V: TRBV7-9; size: .; D: .; J: TRBJ2-1; DNA: TGTGCCAGCAGCCCACCGGGAGCCTACAATGAGCAGTTCTTC; CDR3: CASSPPGAYNEQFF
V: TRBV5-1; size: once; D: TRBD1; J: TRBJ2-2; DNA: TGCGCCAGCAGCGAGCGGACAGGGGAAACCGGGGAGCTGTTTTTT; CDR3: CASSERTGETGELFF
V: TRBV19; size: .; D: TRBD1; J: TRBJ1-6; DNA: TGTGCCAGTAGTAACATTCCCGGGACAGGGGACTCACCCCTCCACTTT; CDR3: CASSNIPGTGDSPLHF
V: TRBV20-1; size: .; D: .; J: TRBJ1-1; DNA: TGCAGTGCTAGTTTGGGGGGTCCCCTTTTGAACACTGAAGCTTTCTTT; CDR3: CSASLGGPLLNTEAFF
V: TRBV28; size: .; D: .; J: TRBJ1-5; DNA: TGTGCCAGCAGCCATTACCAGGGCCTTACCAATCAGCCCCAGCATTTT; CDR3: CASSHYQGLTNQPQHF
V: TRBV7-2; size: .; D: .; J: TRBJ2-1; DNA: TGTGCCAGCAGCTTAGGTAAGGGGACAAGTAGTAATGAGCAGTTCTTC; CDR3: CASSLGKGTSSNEQFF
V: TRBV6-1; size: many; D: .; J: TRBJ1-6; DNA: TGTGCCAGCCACCTCGAACATACCTGGCCCCTCCACTTT; CDR3: CASHLEHTWPLHF
V: TRBV19; size: .; D: TRBD1; J: TRBJ2-7; DNA: TGTGCCAGTAGTCCGACAGGGAGCTGGACCTACGAGCAGTACTTC; CDR3: CASSPTGSWTYEQYF
V: TRBV6-6; size: .; D: .; J: TRBJ1-3; DNA: TGTGCCAGCAGTCGATCGACGCCCGGAAACACCATATATTTT; CDR3: CASSRSTPGNTIYF
V: TRBV3-1/TRBV3-2; size: .; D: TRBD1; J: TRBJ1-5; DNA: TGTGCCAGCACCTCAGGGGGCAGGGGACAGCCCCAGCATTTT; CDR3: CASTSGGRGQPQHF
V: TRBV5-1; size: .; D: .; J: TRBJ2-7; DNA: TGCGCCAGCAGCCCTGCCGGGACATATAACTACGAGCAGTACTTC; CDR3: CASSPAGTYNYEQYF
V: TRBV7-2; size: .; D: .; J: TRBJ2-7; DNA: TGTGCCAGCAGCTTAGAGTCGGCTTCCTACGAGCAGTACTTC; CDR3: CASSLESASYEQYF
V: TRBV9; size: few; D: TRBD1; J: TRBJ1-1; DNA: TGTGCCAGCAGCGCACGGGACAGGCCGAACACTGAAGCTTTCTTT; CDR3: CASSARDRPNTEAFF
V: TRBV28; size: .; D: .; J: TRBJ2-3; DNA: TGTGCCAGCCTCTGGGAAAGGAAAAGGAAGCCGGGAGATACGCAGTATTTT; CDR3: CASLWERKRKPGDTQYF
V: TRBV7-6; size: .; D: .; J: TRBJ1-4; DNA: TGTGCCAGCAGCTTAGCGCCGGTACACAGTGAAAAACTGTTTTTT; CDR3: CASSLAPVHSEKLFF
V: TRBV12-3/TRBV12-4; size: .; D: .; J: TRBJ2-5; DNA: TGTGCCAGCAGTCCACAGGGTTTTGGGACCCAGTACTTC; CDR3: CASSPQGFGTQYF
V: TRBV7-9; size: .; D: .; J: TRBJ2-7; DNA: TGTGCCAGCAGCTTAGGGCAAGGGGACTACGAGCAGTACTTC; CDR3: CASSLGQGDYEQYF
V: TRBV12-5; size: .; D: TRBD2; J: TRBJ2-1; DNA: TGTGCTAGTGGTTTGGTACTGGGACTAGCGGGGATGGACAATGAGCAGTTCTTC; CDR3: CASGLVLGLAGMDNEQFF
V: TRBV27; size: .; D: .; J: TRBJ2-2; DNA: TGTGCCAGCAGTAGGGGGGGACTTTACGCGAACACCGGGGAGCTGTTTTTT; CDR3: CASSRGGLYANTGELFF
V: TRBV19; size: .; D: .; J: TRBJ1-6; DNA: TGTGCCAGTAGAGCAGAGGATAATAATTCACCCCTCCACTTT; CDR3: CASRAEDNNSPLHF
V: TRBV10-3; size: .; D: .; J: TRBJ1-2; DNA: TGTGCCATCAGTGAGTCACGGGACATCTATGGCTACACCTTC; CDR3: CAISESRDIYGYTF
V: TRBV7-2; size: once; D: .; J: TRBJ1-6; DNA: TGTGCCAGCAGCTTAGTCAGGGATAATTCACCCCTCCACTTT; CDR3: CASSLVRDNSPLHF
V: TRBV6-2/TRBV6-3; size: .; D: .; J: TRBJ1-2; DNA: TGTGCCAGCAGTTACGGACACTATGGCTACACCTTC; CDR3: CASSYGHYGYTF
V: TRBV7-3; size: .; D: TRBD2; J: TRBJ2-3; DNA: TGTGCCAGCAGCTTAGGTCTAGCGGGGAGCACAGATACGCAGTATTTT; CDR3: CASSLGLAGSTDTQYF